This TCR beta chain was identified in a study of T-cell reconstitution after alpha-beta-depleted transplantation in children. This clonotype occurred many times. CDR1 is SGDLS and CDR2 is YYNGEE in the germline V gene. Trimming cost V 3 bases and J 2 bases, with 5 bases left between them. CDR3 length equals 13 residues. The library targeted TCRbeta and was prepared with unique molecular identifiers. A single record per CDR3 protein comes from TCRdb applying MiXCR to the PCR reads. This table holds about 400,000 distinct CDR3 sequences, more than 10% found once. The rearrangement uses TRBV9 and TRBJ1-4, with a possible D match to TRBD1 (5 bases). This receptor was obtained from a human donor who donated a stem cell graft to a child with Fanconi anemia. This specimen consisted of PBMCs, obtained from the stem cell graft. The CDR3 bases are TGTGCCAGCAGCGCAGGGACTAATGAAAAACTGTTTTTT. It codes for CASSAGTNEKLFF.